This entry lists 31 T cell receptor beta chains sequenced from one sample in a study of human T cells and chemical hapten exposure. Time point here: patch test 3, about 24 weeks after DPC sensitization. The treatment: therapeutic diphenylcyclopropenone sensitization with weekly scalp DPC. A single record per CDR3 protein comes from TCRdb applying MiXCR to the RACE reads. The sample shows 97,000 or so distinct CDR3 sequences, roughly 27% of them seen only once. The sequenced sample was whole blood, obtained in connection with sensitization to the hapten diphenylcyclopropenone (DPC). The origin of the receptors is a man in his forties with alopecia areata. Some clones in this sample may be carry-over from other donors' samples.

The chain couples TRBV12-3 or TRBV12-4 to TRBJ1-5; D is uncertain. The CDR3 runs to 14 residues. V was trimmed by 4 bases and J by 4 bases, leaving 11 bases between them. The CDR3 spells CASSYPGSNQPQHF. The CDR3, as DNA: TGTGCCAGCAGTTATCCGGGATCAAATCAGCCCCAGCATTTT.

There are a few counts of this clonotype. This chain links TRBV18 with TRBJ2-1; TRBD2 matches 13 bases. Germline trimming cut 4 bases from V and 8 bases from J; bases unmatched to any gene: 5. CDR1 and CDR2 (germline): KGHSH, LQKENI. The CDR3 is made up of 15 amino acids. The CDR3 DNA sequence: TGTGCCAGCTCACTCACTAGCGGGAGGGCCGATGAGCAGTTCTTC. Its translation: CASSLTSGRADEQFF.

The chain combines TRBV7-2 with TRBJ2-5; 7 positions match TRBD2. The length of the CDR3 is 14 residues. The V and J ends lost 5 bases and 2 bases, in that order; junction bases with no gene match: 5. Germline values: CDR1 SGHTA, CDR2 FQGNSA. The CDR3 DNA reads TGTGCCAGCAGCATAACTAGCGTGCAAGAGACCCAGTACTTC. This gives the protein CASSITSVQETQYF.

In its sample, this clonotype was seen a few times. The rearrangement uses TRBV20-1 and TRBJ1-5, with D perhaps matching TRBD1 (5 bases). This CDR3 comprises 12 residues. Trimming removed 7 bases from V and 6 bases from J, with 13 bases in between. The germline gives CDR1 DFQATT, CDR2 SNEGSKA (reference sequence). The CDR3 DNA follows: TGCAGTGGGCAGGGCTCGCGTCAGCCCCAGCATTTT. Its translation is CSGQGSRQPQHF.

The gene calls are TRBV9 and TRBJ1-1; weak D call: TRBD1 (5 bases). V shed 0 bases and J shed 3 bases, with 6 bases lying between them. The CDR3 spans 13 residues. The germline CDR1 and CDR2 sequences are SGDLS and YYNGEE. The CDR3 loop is CASSVEGDTEAFF. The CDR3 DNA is TGTGCCAGCAGCGTAGAAGGGGACACTGAAGCTTTCTTT.

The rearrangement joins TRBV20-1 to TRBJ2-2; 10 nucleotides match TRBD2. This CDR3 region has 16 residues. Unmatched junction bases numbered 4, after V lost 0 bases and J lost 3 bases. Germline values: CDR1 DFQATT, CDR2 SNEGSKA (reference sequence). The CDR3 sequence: CSARDQLAGHTGELFF. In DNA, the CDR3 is TGCAGTGCTAGAGACCAACTAGCGGGACACACCGGGGAGCTGTTTTTT.

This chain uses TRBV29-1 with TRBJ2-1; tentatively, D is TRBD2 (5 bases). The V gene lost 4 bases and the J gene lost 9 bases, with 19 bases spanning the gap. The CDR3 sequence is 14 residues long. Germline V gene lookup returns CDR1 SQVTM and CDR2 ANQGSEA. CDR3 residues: CSVGDSVPPGEQFF. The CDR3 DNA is TGCAGCGTTGGGGATAGCGTGCCCCCAGGTGAGCAGTTCTTC.

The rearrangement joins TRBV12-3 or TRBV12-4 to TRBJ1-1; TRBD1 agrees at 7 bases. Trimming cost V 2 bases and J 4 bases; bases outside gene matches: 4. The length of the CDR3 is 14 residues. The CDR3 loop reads CASSLSSGGTEAFF. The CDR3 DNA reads TGTGCCAGCAGTTTATCCTCAGGGGGCACTGAAGCTTTCTTT.

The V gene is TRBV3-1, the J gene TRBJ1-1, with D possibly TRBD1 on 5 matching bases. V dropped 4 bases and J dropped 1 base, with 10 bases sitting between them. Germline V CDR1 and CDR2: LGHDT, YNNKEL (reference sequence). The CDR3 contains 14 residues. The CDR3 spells CASSPPTANTEAFF. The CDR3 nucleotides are TGTGCCAGCAGCCCCCCGACAGCGAACACTGAAGCTTTCTTT.

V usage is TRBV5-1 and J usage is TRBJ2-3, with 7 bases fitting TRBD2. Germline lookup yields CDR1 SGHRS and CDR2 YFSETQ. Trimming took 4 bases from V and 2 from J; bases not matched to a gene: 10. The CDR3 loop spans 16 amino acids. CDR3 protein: CASSTLAGPDTDTQYF. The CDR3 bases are TGCGCCAGCAGCACCTTAGCGGGCCCCGACACAGATACGCAGTATTTT.

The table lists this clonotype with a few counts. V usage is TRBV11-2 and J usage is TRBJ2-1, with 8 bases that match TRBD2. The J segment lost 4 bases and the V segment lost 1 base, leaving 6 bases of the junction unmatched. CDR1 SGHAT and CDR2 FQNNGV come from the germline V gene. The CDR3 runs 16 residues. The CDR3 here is CASSLGSRGGYNEQFF. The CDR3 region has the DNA TGTGCCAGCAGCTTAGGTTCCCGGGGGGGGTACAATGAGCAGTTCTTC.

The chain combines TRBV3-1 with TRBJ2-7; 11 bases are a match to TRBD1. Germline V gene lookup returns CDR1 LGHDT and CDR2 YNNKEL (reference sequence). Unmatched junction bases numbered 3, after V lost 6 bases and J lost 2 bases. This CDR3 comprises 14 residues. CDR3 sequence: CASRGTGGAYEQYF. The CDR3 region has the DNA TGTGCCAGCAGAGGGACAGGGGGTGCCTACGAGCAGTACTTC.

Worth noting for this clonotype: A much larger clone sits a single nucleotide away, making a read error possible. In nucleotides, the CDR3 is TGTGCCAGCAGCCAAGGTTCAGTCTACGAGCAGTACTTC. Its protein product is CASSQGSVYEQYF. The J gene is TRBJ2-7, the V gene TRBV14; D remains unclear. The germline gives CDR1 SGHDN, CDR2 FVKESK. The CDR3 spans 13 residues. V gave up 1 base and J gave up 3 bases, with 7 bases separating them.

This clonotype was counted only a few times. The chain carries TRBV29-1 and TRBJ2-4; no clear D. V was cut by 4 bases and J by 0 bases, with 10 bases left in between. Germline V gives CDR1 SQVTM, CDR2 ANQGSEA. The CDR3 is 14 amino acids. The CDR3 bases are TGCAGCGTTGCCTTCGCGGTAGCCAAAAACATTCAGTACTTC. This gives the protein CSVAFAVAKNIQYF.

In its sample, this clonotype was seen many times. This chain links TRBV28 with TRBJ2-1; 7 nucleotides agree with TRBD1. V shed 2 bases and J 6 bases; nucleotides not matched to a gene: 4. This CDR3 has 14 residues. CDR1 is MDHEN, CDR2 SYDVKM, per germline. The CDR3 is CASSLLTGTNEQFF. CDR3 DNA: TGTGCCAGCAGTTTACTGACAGGGACCAATGAGCAGTTCTTC. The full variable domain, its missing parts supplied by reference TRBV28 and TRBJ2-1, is DVKVTQSSRYLVKRTGEKVFLECVQDMDHENMFWYRQDPGLGLRLIYFSYDVKMKEKGDIPEGYSVSREKKERFSLILESASTNQTSMYLCASSLLTGTNEQFFGPGTRLTVL.

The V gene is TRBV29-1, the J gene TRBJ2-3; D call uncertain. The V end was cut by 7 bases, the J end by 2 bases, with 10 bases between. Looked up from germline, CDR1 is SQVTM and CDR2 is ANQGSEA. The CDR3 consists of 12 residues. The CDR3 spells CSAWLYTDTQYF. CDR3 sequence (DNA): TGCAGCGCCTGGTTATACACAGATACGCAGTATTTT.

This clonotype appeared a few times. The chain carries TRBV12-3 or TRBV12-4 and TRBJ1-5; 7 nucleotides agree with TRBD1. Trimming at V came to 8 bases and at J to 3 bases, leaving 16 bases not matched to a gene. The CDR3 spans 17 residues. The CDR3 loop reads CASGYQLPGQFNQPQHF. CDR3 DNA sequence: TGTGCCAGCGGATACCAGTTGCCGGGACAGTTCAATCAGCCCCAGCATTTT.

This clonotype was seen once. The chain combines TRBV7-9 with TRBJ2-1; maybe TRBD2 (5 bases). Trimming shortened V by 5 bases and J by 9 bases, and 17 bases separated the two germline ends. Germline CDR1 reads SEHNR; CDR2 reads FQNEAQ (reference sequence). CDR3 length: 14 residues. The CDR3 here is CASSREGMGPEQFF. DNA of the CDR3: TGTGCCAGCAGCCGAGAGGGCATGGGTCCTGAGCAGTTCTTC. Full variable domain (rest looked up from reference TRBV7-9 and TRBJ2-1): DTGVSQNPRHKITKRGQNVTFRCDPISEHNRLYWYRQTLGQGPEFLTYFQNEAQLEKSRLLSDRFSAERPKGSFSTLEIQRTEQGDSAMYLCASSREGMGPEQFFGPGTRLTVL.

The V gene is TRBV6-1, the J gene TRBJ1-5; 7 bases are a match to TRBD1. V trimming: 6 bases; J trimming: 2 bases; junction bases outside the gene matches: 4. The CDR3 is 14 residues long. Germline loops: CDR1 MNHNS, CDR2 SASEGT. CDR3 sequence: CASRFTGGNQPQHF. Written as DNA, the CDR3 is TGTGCCAGCAGATTTACAGGGGGCAATCAGCCCCAGCATTTT.

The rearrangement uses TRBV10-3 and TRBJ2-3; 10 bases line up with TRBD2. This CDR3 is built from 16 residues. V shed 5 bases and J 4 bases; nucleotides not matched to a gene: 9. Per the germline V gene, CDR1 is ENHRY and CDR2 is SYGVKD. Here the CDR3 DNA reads TGTGCCATCAGTCCGCAAGGGCTAGCGGGAGCAGATACGCAGTATTTT. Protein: CAISPQGLAGADTQYF.

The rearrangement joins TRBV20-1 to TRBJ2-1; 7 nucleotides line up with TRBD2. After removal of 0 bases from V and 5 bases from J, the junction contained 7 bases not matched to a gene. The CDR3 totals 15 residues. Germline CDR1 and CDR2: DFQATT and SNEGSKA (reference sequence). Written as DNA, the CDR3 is TGCAGTGCTAGAGATCCCAGCGGGATAAACAATGAGCAGTTCTTC. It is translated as CSARDPSGINNEQFF.

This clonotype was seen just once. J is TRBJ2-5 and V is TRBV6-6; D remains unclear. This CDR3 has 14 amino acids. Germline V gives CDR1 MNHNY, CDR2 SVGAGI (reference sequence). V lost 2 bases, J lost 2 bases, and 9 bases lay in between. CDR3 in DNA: TGTGCCAGCAGTTACGGCACAGCGCAAGAGACCCAGTACTTC. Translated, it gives CASSYGTAQETQYF.

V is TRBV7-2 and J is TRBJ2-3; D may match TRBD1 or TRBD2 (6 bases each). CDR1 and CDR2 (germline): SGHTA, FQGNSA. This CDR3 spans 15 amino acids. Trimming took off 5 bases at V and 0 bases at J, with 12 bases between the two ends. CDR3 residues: CASSNTGASTDTQYF. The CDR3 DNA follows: TGTGCCAGCAGCAACACGGGGGCGAGCACAGATACGCAGTATTTT.

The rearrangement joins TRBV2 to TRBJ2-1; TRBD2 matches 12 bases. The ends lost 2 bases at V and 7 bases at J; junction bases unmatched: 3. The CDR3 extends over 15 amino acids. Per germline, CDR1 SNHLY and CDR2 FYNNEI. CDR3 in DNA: TGTGCCAGCAGTGAACTAGCGGGAGGGCCTAATGAGCAGTTCTTC. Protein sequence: CASSELAGGPNEQFF.

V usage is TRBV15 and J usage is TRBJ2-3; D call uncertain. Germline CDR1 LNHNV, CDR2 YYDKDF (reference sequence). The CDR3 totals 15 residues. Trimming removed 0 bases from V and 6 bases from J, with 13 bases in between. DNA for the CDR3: TGTGCCACCAGCAGAGATCCCCCCACATCCGATACGCAGTATTTT. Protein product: CATSRDPPTSDTQYF.

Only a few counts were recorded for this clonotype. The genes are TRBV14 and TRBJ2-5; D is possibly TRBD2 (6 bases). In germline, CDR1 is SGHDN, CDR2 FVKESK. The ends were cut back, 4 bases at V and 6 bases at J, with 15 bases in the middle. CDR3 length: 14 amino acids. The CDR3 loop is CASSRDLGGKTQYF. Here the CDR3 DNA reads TGTGCCAGCAGCCGGGACTTGGGGGGAAAGACCCAGTACTTC. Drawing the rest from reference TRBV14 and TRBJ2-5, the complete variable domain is EAGVTQFPSHSVIEKGQTVTLRCDPISGHDNLYWYRRVMGKEIKFLLHFVKESKQDESGMPNNRFLAERTGGTYSTLKVQPAELEDSGVYFCASSRDLGGKTQYFGPGTRLLVL.

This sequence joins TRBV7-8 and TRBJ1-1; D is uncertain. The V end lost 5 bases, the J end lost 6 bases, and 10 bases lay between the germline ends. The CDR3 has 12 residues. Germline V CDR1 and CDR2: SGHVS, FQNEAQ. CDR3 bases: TGTGCCAGCAGCGCTGGGAGGCCTGAAGCTTTCTTT. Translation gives CASSAGRPEAFF.

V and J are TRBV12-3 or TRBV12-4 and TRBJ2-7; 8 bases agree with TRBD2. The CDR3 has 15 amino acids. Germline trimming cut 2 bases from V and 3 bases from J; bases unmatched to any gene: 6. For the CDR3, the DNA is TGTGCCAGCAGTTTAAGCGGGAGATGGGGCTACGAGCAGTACTTC. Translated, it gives CASSLSGRWGYEQYF.

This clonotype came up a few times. The CDR3 is CASSLSNRGTGELFF. In DNA form, the CDR3 reads TGTGCCAGCAGCTTAAGCAACAGGGGGACCGGGGAGCTGTTTTTT. The chain combines TRBV7-9 with TRBJ2-2, with 8 bases that match TRBD1. The CDR3 has 15 residues. Germline V gene data show CDR1 as SEHNR and CDR2 as FQNEAQ (reference sequence). V lost 2 bases, J lost 5 bases, and 4 bases stayed unmatched.

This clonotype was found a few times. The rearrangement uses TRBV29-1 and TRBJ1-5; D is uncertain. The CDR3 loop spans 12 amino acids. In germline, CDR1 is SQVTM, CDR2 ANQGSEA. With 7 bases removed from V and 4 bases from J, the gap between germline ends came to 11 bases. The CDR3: CSASTPNQPQHF. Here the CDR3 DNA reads TGCAGCGCCTCCACTCCTAATCAGCCCCAGCATTTT.

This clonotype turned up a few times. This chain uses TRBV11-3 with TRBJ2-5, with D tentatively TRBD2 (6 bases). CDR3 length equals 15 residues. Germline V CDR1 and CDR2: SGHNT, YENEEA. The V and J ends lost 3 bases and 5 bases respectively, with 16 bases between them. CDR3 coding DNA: TGTGCCAGCAGCTTCGGTGGAGGAGGGGAGGAGACCCAGTACTTC. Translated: CASSFGGGGEETQYF.